The source of this T cell receptor beta chain is a study of T-cell memory formation after mild COVID-19. The germline V gene has CDR1 MNHEY and CDR2 SMNVEV (reference sequence). V was shortened by 3 bases and J by 2 bases, with 5 bases between the two germline ends. The CDR3 contains 13 residues. Barcoded TCR alpha and TCR beta cDNA libraries with UMIs came from 5'RACE using constant-segment primers. TCRdb passed the 5' RACE reads through MiXCR, listing each CDR3 protein once. The sample gives almost 550,000 distinct CDR3 sequences, roughly 20% of which show up once; roughly an eighth is in the top ten.

Sequencing used PBMCs or a T cell subset sorted from them (not recorded which). This receptor was taken from an adult woman who had mild COVID-19 (a few samples of this study predate the infection). Cell type and time point are not known. The chain combines TRBV27 with TRBJ1-5, with unresolved D. The CDR3 sequence: CASSFVGNQPQHF. CDR3 sequence (DNA): TGTGCCAGCAGTTTCGTGGGCAATCAGCCCCAGCATTTT.